One and the same sample provided the 17 T cell receptor beta chains below, sequenced in a study of blood T cell repertoires in COVID-19. Profiled with immunoSEQ multiplex PCR; TCRdb holds only in-frame clones, not every one. The table shows over 150,000 clones, with more than 85% occurring only once. Source material: peripheral blood. Source of these receptors: a man aged 40-50 years with active or convalescent COVID-19.

The V gene is TRBV11-1, the J gene TRBJ2-3, with 11 positions matching TRBD2. The CDR3 covers 16 residues. Germline CDR1 SGHAT, CDR2 FQDESV (reference sequence). The J segment lost 5 bases and the V segment lost 2 bases, leaving 6 bases of the junction unmatched. DNA of the CDR3: TGTGCCAGCAGCTTACTCCCTAGCGGGGGGTTAGATACGCAGTATTTT. This codes for CASSLLPSGGLDTQYF.

This clone was counted at least ten times. Here the CDR3 reads CASSQASSGGIYEQYF. The DNA for the CDR3 is TGTGCCAGCAGCCAGGCCTCTAGCGGGGGGATTTACGAGCAGTACTTC. The rearrangement links TRBV13 to TRBJ2-7; 11 bases map to TRBD2. This CDR3 has 16 residues. Trimming at V came to 5 bases and at J to 4 bases, leaving 10 bases not matched to a gene. Germline assignment: CDR1 PRHDT and CDR2 FYEKMQ (reference sequence).

The chain recombines TRBV28 with TRBJ1-2, with D hard to call. The CDR3 is made up of 13 amino acids. Per germline, CDR1 MDHEN and CDR2 SYDVKM. The V end lost 0 bases, the J end lost 4 bases, and 6 bases lay between the germline ends. The CDR3 coding sequence is TGTGCCAGCAGTTTATGGACACTCTATGGCTACACCTTC. Residues: CASSLWTLYGYTF.

The rearrangement joins TRBV6-2 or TRBV6-3 to TRBJ2-1; the D is unclear. Germline V CDR1 and CDR2: MNHEY, SVGEGT. Trimming stripped 2 bases from V and 8 bases from J, with 13 bases between. The CDR3 is 14 residues long. In DNA, the CDR3 is TGTGCCAGCAGTTACGCGAGGTCACGGGATGAGCAGTTCTTC. As protein: CASSYARSRDEQFF.

In this sample, this clone turned up once. The V call is TRBV30, the J call TRBJ2-2, with D unresolved. The CDR3 contains 12 residues. From germline, CDR1 is GTSNPN and CDR2 SVGIG (reference sequence). V dropped 4 bases and J dropped 1 base, with 4 bases sitting between them. CDR3 loop: CAWTLNTGELFF. CDR3 coding DNA: TGTGCCTGGACATTGAACACCGGGGAGCTGTTTTTT.

The V call is TRBV6-4, the J call TRBJ2-1; TRBD2 matches 8 bases. This CDR3 has 15 residues. V shed 2 bases and J 9 bases; nucleotides not matched to a gene: 9. Looked up from germline, CDR1 is MRHNA and CDR2 is SNTAGT. The CDR3 protein is CASSDKSGGGSEQFF. The CDR3 region has the DNA TGTGCCAGCAGTGACAAAAGCGGGGGTGGGTCTGAGCAGTTCTTC.

The chain has TRBV7-8 and TRBJ1-1; unclear D gene. This CDR3 has 14 amino acids. Per the germline V gene, CDR1 is SGHVS and CDR2 is FQNEAQ. V gave up 5 bases and J gave up 8 bases, with 18 bases separating them. CDR3 coding DNA: TGTGCCAGCAGCAACCGACGGGAGGTACCCGAAGCTTTCTTT. Residues: CASSNRREVPEAFF. The full variable domain, in which reference TRBV7-8 and TRBJ1-1 provide the parts outside the CDR3, is GAGVSQSPRYKVAKRGQDVALRCDPISGHVSLFWYQQALGQGPEFLTYFQNEAQLDKSGLPSDRFFAERPEGSVSTLKIQRTQQEDSAVYLCASSNRREVPEAFFGQGTRLTVV.

This chain links TRBV6-6 with TRBJ1-5; possible D gene TRBD1, 6 bases. Germline CDR1 and CDR2: MNHNY and SVGAGI (reference sequence). This CDR3 has 12 residues. The V gene lost 6 bases and the J gene lost 5 bases, with 8 bases spanning the gap. The CDR3 region is CASRQGDQPQHF. The CDR3 DNA reads TGTGCCAGCAGACAGGGAGATCAGCCCCAGCATTTT.

This clone was detected once. This chain uses TRBV30 with TRBJ2-7; D ambiguous. CDR1 and CDR2 (germline): GTSNPN, SVGIG (reference sequence). The length of the CDR3 is 14 residues. V was clipped by 1 base and J by 2 bases, with 12 bases between them. The CDR3 region is CAWSALESAYEQYF. For the CDR3, the DNA is TGTGCCTGGAGTGCCCTAGAATCTGCCTACGAGCAGTACTTC.

The chain uses TRBV6-4 and TRBJ2-5, with 7 bases aligning to TRBD2. CDR1 is MRHNA and CDR2 is SNTAGT in the germline V gene. With 0 bases clipped from V and 5 bases from J, the junction kept 18 bases outside the gene matches. This CDR3 is built from 19 residues. CDR3 in DNA: TGTGCCAGCAGTGACTCGAGAGGGGTCGAGACTAGCTTTCTGGAGACCCAGTACTTC. Protein sequence: CASSDSRGVETSFLETQYF.

This clone came up a few times. The chain carries TRBV11-3 and TRBJ2-3, with no clear D. Germline CDR1 is SGHNT and CDR2 is YENEEA. Trimming cost V 7 bases and J 6 bases, with 11 bases left between them. The CDR3 runs 12 residues. The CDR3 region has the DNA TGTGCCAGCATGTCCGCAGGTGATACGCAGTATTTT. Translated, it gives CASMSAGDTQYF.

This clone has just a few counts. V usage is TRBV2 and J usage is TRBJ1-2; TRBD1 matches 7 bases. The J segment lost 8 bases and the V segment lost 5 bases, leaving 14 bases of the junction unmatched. The CDR3 extends over 15 amino acids. Germline V gene sequence: CDR1 SNHLY, CDR2 FYNNEI. The DNA of the CDR3 is TGTGCCAGCAGTCCAAGGCATAAGAGGGGGCAAGGCTACACCTTC. Translation: CASSPRHKRGQGYTF. Drawing the rest from reference TRBV2 and TRBJ1-2, the complete variable domain is EPEVTQTPSHQVTQMGQEVILRCVPISNHLYFYWYRQILGQKVEFLVSFYNNEISEKSEIFDDQFSVERPDGSNFTLKIRSTKLEDSAMYFCASSPRHKRGQGYTFGSGTRLTVV.

The V and J genes are TRBV30 and TRBJ2-7; 10 nucleotides agree with TRBD2. Germline V gene sequence: CDR1 GTSNPN, CDR2 SVGIG (reference sequence). The CDR3 has 14 residues. Trimming took 0 bases from V and 1 from J; bases not matched to a gene: 0. In DNA, the CDR3 is TGTGCCTGGAGTGTACTAGCGGGGTCCTACGAGCAGTACTTC. Encoded protein: CAWSVLAGSYEQYF.

The V gene is TRBV7-9, the J gene TRBJ2-7; 9 bases are a match to TRBD1. The CDR3 extends over 15 amino acids. The germline gives CDR1 SEHNR, CDR2 FQNEAQ (reference sequence). Trimming removed 5 bases from V and 7 bases from J; junction bases left unmatched: 12. CDR3 nucleotide sequence: TGTGCCAGCAGCGGCAGGACAGGGGATTCGAGGGAGCAGTACTTC. The encoded protein is CASSGRTGDSREQYF.

The chain joins TRBV30 to TRBJ1-2, with D possibly matching TRBD1 (5 bases). V was shortened by 0 bases and J by 3 bases, with 14 bases between the two germline ends. The CDR3 loop spans 15 amino acids. Germline lookup yields CDR1 GTSNPN and CDR2 SVGIG (reference sequence). The CDR3 loop reads CAWSVWLRGDYGYTF. In DNA form, the CDR3 reads TGTGCCTGGAGTGTATGGTTGCGGGGCGACTATGGCTACACCTTC.

This clone appeared a single time. This chain joins TRBV20-1 and TRBJ1-6, with D possibly TRBD1 on 6 matching bases. Trimming shortened V by 3 bases and J by 2 bases, and 11 bases separated the two germline ends. The length of the CDR3 is 15 residues. Germline lookup yields CDR1 DFQATT and CDR2 SNEGSKA (reference sequence). CDR3 amino acids: CSASQGLTYNSPLHF. DNA of the CDR3: TGCAGTGCTAGTCAGGGGTTGACCTATAATTCACCCCTCCACTTT.

The CDR3 coding sequence is TGTGCCAGTAGTAACCGGGACAGGTTCACCGGGGAGCTGTTTTTT. Translation gives CASSNRDRFTGELFF. The chain carries TRBV19 and TRBJ2-2, with 8 bases matching TRBD1. This CDR3 contains 15 residues. With V trimmed by 4 bases and J by 4 bases, 5 bases remained unmatched. The germline CDR1 and CDR2 sequences are LNHDA and SQIVND (reference sequence).